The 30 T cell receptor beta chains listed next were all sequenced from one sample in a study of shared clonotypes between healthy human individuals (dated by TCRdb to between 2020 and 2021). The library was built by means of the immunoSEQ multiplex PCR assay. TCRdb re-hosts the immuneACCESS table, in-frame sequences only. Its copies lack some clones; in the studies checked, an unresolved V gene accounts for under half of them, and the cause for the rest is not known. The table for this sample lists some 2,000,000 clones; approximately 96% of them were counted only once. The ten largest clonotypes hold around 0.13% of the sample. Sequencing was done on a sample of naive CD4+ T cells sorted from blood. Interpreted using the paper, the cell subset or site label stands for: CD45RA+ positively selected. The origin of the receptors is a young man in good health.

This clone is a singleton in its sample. DNA for the CDR3: TGTGCCTGGAGTGTACTAGGGTTGAGGGGGGATTCACCCCTCCACTTT. Translated: CAWSVLGLRGDSPLHF. J is TRBJ1-6 and V is TRBV30, with D possibly being TRBD1 (6 bases). Trimming cost V 0 bases and J 8 bases, with 17 bases left between them. CDR1 is GTSNPN and CDR2 is SVGIG in the germline V gene (reference sequence). CDR3 length: 16 amino acids.

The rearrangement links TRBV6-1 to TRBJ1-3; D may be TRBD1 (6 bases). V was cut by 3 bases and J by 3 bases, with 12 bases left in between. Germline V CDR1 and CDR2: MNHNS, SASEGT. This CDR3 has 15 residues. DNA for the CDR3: TGTGCCAGCAGTGACTCCGGGACACTTGGAAACACCATATATTTT. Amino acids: CASSDSGTLGNTIYF.

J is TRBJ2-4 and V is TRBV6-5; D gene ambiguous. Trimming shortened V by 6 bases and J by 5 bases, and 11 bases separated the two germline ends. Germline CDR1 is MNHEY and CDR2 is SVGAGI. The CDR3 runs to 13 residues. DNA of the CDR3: TGTGCCAGCAGGAGGTCCAGCCAAAACATTCAGTACTTC. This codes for CASRRSSQNIQYF.

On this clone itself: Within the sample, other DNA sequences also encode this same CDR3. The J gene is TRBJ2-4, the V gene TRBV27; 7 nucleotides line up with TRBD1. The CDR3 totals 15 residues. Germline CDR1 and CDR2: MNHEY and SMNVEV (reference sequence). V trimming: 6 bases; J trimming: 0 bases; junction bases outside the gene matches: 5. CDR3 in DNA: TGTGCCAGCAGCTCGGGACAGCTAGCCAAAAACATTCAGTACTTC. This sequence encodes CASSSGQLAKNIQYF.

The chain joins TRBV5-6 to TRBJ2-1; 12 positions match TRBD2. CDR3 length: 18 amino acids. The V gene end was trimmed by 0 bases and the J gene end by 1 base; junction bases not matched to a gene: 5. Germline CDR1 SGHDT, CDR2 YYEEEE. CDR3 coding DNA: TGTGCCAGCAGCTTGGGGACTAGCGGGGCCAGATCCTACAATGAGCAGTTCTTC. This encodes CASSLGTSGARSYNEQFF.

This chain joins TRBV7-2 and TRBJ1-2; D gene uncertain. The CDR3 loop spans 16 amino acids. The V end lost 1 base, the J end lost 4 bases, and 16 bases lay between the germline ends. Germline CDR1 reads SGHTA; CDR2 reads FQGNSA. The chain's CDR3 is CASSLDLRGSGYGYTF. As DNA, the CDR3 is TGTGCCAGCAGCTTAGACTTGCGGGGTTCGGGCTATGGCTACACCTTC.

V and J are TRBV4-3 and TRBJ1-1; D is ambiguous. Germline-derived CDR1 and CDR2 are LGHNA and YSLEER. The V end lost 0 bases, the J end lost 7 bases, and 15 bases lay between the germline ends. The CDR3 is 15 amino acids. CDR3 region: CASSQEGRGGNEAFF. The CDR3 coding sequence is TGCGCCAGCAGCCAAGAAGGGCGGGGAGGGAATGAAGCTTTCTTT.

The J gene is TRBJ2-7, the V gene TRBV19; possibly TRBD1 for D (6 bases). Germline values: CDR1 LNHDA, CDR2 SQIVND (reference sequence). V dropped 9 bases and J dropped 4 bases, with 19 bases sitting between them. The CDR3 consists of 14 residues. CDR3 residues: CASKTGGRMYEQYF. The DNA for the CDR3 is TGTGCCAGCAAGACAGGAGGAAGAATGTACGAGCAGTACTTC. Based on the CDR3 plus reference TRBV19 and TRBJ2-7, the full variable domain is DGGITQSPKYLFRKEGQNVTLSCEQNLNHDAMYWYRQDPGQGLRLIYYSQIVNDFQKGDIAEGYSVSREKKESFPLTVTSAQKNPTAFYLCASKTGGRMYEQYFGPGTRLTVT.

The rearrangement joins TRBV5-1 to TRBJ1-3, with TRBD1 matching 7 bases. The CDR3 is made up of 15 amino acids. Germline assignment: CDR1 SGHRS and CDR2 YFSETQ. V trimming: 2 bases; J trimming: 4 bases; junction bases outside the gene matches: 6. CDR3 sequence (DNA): TGCGCCAGCAGCTTTACAACAGGGGAGGGAAACACCATATATTTT. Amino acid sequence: CASSFTTGEGNTIYF.

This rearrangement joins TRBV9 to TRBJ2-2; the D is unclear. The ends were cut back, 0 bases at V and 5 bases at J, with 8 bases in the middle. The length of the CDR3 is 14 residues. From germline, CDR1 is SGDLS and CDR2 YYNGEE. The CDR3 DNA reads TGTGCCAGCAGCGTAGGGAGCTTTACCGGGGAGCTGTTTTTT. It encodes CASSVGSFTGELFF.

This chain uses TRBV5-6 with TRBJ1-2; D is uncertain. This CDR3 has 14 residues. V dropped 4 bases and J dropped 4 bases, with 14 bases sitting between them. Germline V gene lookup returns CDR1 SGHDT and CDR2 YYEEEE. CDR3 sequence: CASSRVPGVYGYTF. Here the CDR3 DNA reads TGTGCCAGCAGCCGTGTCCCGGGTGTCTATGGCTACACCTTC. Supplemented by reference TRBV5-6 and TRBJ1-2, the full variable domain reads DAGVTQSPTHLIKTRGQQVTLRCSPKSGHDTVSWYQQALGQGPQFIFQYYEEEERQRGNFPDRFSGHQFPNYSSELNVNALLLGDSALYLCASSRVPGVYGYTFGSGTRLTVV.

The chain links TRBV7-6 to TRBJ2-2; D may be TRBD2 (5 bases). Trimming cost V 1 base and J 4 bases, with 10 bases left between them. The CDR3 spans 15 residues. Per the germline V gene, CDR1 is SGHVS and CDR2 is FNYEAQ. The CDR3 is CASSLERTLTGELFF. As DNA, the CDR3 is TGTGCCAGCAGCTTAGAAAGGACTCTCACCGGGGAGCTGTTTTTT.

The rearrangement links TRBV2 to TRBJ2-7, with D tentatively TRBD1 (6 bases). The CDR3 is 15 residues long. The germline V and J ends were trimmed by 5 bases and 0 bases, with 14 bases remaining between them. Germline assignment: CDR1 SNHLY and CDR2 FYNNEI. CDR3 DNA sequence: TGTGCCAGCAGTCTGGGACATGCGAGCTCCTACGAGCAGTACTTC. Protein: CASSLGHASSYEQYF.

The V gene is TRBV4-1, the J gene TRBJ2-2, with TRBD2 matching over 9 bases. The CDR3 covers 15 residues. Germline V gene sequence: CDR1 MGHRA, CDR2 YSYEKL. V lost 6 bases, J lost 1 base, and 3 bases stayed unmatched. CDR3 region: CASRGLALNTGELFF. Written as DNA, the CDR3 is TGCGCCAGCAGAGGACTAGCGCTGAACACCGGGGAGCTGTTTTTT.

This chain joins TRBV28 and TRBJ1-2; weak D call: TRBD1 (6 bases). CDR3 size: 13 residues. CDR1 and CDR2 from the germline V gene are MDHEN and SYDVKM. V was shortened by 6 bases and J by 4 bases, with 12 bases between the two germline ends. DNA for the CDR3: TGTGCCAGCAGACCCGGGGGCCCCTATGGCTACACCTTC. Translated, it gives CASRPGGPYGYTF.

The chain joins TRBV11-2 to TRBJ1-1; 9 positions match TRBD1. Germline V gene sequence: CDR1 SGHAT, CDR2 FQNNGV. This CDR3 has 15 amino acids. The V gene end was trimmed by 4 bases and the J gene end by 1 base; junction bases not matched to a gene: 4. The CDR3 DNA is TGTGCCAGCAGCTCACGGACAGGGGAGAACACTGAAGCTTTCTTT. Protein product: CASSSRTGENTEAFF.

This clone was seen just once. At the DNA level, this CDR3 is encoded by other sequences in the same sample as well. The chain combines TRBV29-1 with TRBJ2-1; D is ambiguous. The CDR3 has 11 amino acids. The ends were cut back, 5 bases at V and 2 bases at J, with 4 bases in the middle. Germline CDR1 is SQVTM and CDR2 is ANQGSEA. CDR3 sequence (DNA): TGCAGCGTTCAGCCCTACAATGAGCAGTTCTTC. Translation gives CSVQPYNEQFF.

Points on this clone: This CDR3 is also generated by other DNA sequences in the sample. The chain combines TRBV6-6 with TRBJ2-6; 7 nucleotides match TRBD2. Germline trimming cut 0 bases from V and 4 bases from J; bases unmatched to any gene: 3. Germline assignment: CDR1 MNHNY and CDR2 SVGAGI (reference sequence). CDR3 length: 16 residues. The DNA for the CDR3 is TGTGCCAGCAGTTACTCAGCGGGGTCAGGGGCCAACGTCCTGACTTTC. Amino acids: CASSYSAGSGANVLTF.

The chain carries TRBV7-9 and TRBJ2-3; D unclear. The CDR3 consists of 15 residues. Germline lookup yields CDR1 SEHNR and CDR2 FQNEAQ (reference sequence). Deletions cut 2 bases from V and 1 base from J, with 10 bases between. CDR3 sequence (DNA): TGTGCCAGCAGCTTAATTCCGCTGGGCACAGATACGCAGTATTTT. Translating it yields CASSLIPLGTDTQYF.

The CDR3 DNA sequence: TGTGCCAGCAGATCCAGGGGGGGCACAGATACGCAGTATTTT. This gives the protein CASRSRGGTDTQYF. The chain has TRBV7-2 and TRBJ2-3; D is possibly TRBD1 (7 bases). V gave up 6 bases and J gave up 1 base, with 11 bases separating them. CDR1 SGHTA and CDR2 FQGNSA come from the germline V gene. This CDR3 spans 14 amino acids.

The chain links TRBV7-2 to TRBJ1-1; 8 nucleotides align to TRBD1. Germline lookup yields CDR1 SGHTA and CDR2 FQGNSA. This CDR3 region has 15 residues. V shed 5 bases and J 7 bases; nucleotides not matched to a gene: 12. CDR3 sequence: CASSHQVPGQVEAFF. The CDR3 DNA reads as TGTGCCAGCAGCCACCAAGTCCCGGGACAGGTTGAAGCTTTCTTT.

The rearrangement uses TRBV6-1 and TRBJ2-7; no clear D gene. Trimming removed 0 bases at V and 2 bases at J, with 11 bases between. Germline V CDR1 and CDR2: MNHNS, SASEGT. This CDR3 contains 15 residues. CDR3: CASSEAPLSTYEQYF. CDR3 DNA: TGTGCCAGCAGTGAAGCCCCGCTCTCAACCTACGAGCAGTACTTC.

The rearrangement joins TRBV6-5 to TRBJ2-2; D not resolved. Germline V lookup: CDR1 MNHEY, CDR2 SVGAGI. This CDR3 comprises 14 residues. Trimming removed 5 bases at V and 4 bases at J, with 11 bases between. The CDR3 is CASSTSFTTGELFF. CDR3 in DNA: TGTGCCAGCAGTACCTCGTTTACCACCGGGGAGCTGTTTTTT.

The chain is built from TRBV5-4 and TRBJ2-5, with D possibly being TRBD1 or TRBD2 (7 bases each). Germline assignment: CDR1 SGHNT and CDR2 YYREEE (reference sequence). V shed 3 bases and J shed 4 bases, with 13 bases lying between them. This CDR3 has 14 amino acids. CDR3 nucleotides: TGTGCCAGCAGCTGGGGGGGACAGAGAGAGACCCAGTACTTC. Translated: CASSWGGQRETQYF.

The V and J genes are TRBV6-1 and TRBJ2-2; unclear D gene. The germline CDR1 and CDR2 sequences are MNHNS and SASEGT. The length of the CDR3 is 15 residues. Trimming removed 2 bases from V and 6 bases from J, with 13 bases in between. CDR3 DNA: TGTGCCAGCAGTGAATCTGGAGTCCGCCCCGGGGAGCTGTTTTTT. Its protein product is CASSESGVRPGELFF.

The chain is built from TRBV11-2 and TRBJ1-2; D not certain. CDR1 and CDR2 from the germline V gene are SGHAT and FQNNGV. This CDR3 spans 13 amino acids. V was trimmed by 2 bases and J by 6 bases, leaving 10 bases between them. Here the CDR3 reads CASSLPDLHGYTF. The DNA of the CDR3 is TGTGCCAGCAGCTTACCGGACCTCCATGGCTACACCTTC.

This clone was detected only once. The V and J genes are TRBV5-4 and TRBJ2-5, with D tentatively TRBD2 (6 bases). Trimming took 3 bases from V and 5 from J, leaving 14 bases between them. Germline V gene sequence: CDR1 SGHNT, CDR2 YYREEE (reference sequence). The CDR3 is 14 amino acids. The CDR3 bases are TGTGCCAGCAGCTCCCAGGGAGGAGACGAGACCCAGTACTTC. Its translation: CASSSQGGDETQYF.

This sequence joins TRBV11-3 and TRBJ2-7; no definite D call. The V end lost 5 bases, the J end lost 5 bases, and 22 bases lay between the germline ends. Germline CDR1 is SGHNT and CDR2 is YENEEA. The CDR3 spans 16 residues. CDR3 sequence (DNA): TGTGCCAGCAGCCCATCATATGGGGTAGGGATCGACGAGCAGTACTTC. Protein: CASSPSYGVGIDEQYF.

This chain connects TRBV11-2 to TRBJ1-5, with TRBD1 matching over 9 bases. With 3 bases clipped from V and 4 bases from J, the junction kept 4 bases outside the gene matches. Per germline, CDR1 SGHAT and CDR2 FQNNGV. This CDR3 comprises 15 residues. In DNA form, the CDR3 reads TGTGCCAGCAGCTTGGGACAGGGTGGTAATCAGCCCCAGCATTTT. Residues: CASSLGQGGNQPQHF.

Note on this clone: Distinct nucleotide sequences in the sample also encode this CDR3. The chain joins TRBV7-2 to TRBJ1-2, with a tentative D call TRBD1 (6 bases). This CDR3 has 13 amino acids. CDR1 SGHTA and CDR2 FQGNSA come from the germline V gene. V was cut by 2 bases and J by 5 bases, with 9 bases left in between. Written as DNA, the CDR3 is TGTGCCAGCAGCTTACGGGGGCTGTATGGCTACACCTTC. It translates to CASSLRGLYGYTF.